This T cell receptor (beta chain) was obtained from a study of blood T cell repertoires in COVID-19. V lost 4 bases, J lost 2 bases, and 8 bases stayed unmatched. The CDR3 loop spans 17 amino acids. The germline V gene has CDR1 SGHTA and CDR2 FQGTGA. Comment on this clone: This sample includes further DNA sequences coding for the same CDR3.

Here immunoSEQ multiplex PCR was the method, and the copy in TCRdb shows in-frame clones only, minus some. The sample consists of 200,000 to 300,000 clones, roughly 86% of them appearing once. The sequencing input was peripheral blood. The TCR originated in a woman aged 60 to 75 who had recovered from COVID-19. The chain carries TRBV7-3 and TRBJ2-3; 11 bases are a match to TRBD2. CDR3 loop: CASSSRVAGGPTDTQYF. For the CDR3, the DNA is TGTGCCAGCAGCTCCCGGGTAGCGGGGGGGCCCACAGATACGCAGTATTTT.